The T cell receptor (beta chain) under discussion was sequenced for a study of blood T cell repertoires in COVID-19 (dated by TCRdb to 2020 to 2021). Notes on the research overall: Collaborator samples came from the United States, Italy and Spain and covered acute and convalescent phases of COVID-19. The repertoires were released in a freely available public database meant as a resource for research on the immune response to SARS-CoV-2. Deeply sampled blood TCRbeta repertoires from subjects exposed to, actively infected with, or recovered from COVID-19 were included in the dataset. Where available, HLA class I and class II types were taken from metadata supplied by the sample provider and were not determined by assay-based typing. The samples were drawn from two sources: the first 160 participants of the ongoing ImmuneRACE study, and over 950 subjects contributed by 6 global collaborators. The material from the prospective study consisted of cDNA or gDNA derived from T cells, B-cell-depleted T cells, or PBMCs. A de-identified subject ID, COVID-19 status, age in years and sex were almost always included in the sample metadata.

From a lookup of the germline V gene, CDR1 and CDR2 are WSHSY and SAAADI. From the cysteine up to the phenylalanine, the CDR3 has a length of 18 residues. Solely the CDR3 DNA is kept, with 54 bases framed from the first base. V loses 6 bases, J loses 0 bases, and the germline ends lie 18 bases apart. About this clone: Which antigen it targets is not known. Per-base quality was not reported, and no clone a single base away is much larger than it.

The paper as a whole reports these results and caveats: How much clinical and demographic metadata was included differed by source and by participant, and the metadata was provided uncurated.

Enrolling through a virtual design, the prospective study's participants ranged in age from roughly 18 to 100 years and lived across more than 20 United States geographic areas. To assign participants to cohorts, the prospective study relied on clinical history that participants themselves reported in a screening survey and a study questionnaire. For ImmuneRACE Cohort 3, a participant was defined as recovered based on two consecutive negative NP/OP PCR tests, clearance by a healthcare professional, or resolution of symptoms. Mobile phlebotomists in the prospective study collected whole blood, serum and a nasopharyngeal or oropharyngeal swab from every participant. Participants in the prospective study had the option to provide additional blood draws and questionnaires over an approximately 2-month period. Prospective study blood samples were shipped either frozen or at room temperature before DNA extraction.

TCRbeta CDR3 regions were amplified from genomic DNA using the immunoSEQ Assay, a bias-controlled multiplex PCR. The authors' pipeline ran thus. The number of nucleated cells in each sample was estimated by amplification of reference gene primers within the assay. Sequence reads were collapsed and filtered to measure the absolute abundance of every unique TCRbeta CDR3 rearrangement. For each sample, productive Simpson clonality was calculated by taking the square root of Simpson's diversity index across productive rearrangements. TCRdb took this table from immuneACCESS and kept in-frame rearrangements with V and J called. Such tables lack part of the clones; where checked against another copy, unresolved V genes explain under half of the gap, and the rest is unexplained. Clone size and the V and J calls come from that table; the DNA yielded D and trimming. A total of about 400,000 clones appear in this sample, roughly 91% of them only once. About 1.7% of the sample comes from the top ten.

The sequence links TRBV10-2 to TRBJ2-6, and TRBD1 may be the D gene, going by 6 matching bases. Sequenced input: PBMCs or T cells enriched from blood (not recorded which). The TCR comes from a woman in her twenties or thirties who had recovered from COVID-19. The CDR3 reads as follows: CASRRGTVETSGANVLTF. At the DNA level, the sequence is TGCGCCAGCAGGAGGGGGACCGTGGAAACCTCTGGGGCCAACGTCCTGACTTTC.